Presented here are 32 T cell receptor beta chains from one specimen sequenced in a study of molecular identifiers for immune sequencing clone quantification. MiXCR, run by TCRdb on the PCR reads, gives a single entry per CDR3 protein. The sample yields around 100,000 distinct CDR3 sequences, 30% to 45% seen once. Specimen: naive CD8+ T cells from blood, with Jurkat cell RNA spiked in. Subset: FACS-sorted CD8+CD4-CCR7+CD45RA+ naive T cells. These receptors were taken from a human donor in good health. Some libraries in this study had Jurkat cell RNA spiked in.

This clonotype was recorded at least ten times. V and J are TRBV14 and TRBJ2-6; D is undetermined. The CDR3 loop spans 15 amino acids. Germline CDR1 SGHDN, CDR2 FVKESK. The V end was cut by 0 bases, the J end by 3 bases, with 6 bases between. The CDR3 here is CASSQDPVGANVLTF. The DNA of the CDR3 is TGTGCCAGCAGCCAAGACCCCGTTGGGGCCAACGTCCTGACTTTC.

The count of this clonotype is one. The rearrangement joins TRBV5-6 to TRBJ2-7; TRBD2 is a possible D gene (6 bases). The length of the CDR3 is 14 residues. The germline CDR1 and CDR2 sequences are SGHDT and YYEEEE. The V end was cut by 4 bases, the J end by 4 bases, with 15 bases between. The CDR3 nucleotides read TGTGCCAGCAGCATGGGAGGCAGCCGGTACGAGCAGTACTTC. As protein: CASSMGGSRYEQYF.

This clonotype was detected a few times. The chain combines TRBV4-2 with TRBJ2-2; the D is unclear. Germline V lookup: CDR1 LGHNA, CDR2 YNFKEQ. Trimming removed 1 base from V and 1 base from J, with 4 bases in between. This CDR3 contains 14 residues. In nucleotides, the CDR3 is TGTGCCAGCAGCCAAGGCGAGAACACCGGGGAGCTGTTTTTT. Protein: CASSQGENTGELFF.

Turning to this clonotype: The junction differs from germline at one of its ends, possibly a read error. The CDR3 is CACSQGALSTEAFF. The CDR3 DNA reads TGTGCCTGCAGCCAGGGGGCATTGAGCACTGAAGCTTTCTTT. This rearrangement joins TRBV14 to TRBJ1-1; 8 positions match TRBD1. Germline CDR1 SGHDN, CDR2 FVKESK. The CDR3 runs 14 residues.

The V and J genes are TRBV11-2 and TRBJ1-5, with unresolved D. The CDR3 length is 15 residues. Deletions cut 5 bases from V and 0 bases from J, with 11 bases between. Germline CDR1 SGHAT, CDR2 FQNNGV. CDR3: CASSPSINSNQPQHF. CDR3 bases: TGTGCCAGCAGCCCGAGTATAAATAGCAATCAGCCCCAGCATTTT.

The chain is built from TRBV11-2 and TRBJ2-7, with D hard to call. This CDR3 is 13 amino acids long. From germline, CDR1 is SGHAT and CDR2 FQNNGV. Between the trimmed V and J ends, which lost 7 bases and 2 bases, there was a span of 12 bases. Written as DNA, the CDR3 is TGTGCCAGCAAATTGGGGAAAGCCTACGAGCAGTACTTC. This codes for CASKLGKAYEQYF.

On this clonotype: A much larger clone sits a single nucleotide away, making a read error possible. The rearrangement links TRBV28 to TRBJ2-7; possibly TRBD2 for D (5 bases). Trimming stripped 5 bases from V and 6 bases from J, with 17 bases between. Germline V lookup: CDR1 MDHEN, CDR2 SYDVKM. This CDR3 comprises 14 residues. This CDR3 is CASSDAGIASEQYF. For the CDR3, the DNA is TGTGCCAGCAGTGACGCCGGGATTGCCTCCGAGCAGTACTTC.

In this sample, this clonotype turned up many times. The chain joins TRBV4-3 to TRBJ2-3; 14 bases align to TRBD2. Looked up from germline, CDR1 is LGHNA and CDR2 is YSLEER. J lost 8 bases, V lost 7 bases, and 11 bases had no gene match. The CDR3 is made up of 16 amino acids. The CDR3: CASTPGLAGEVGTQYF. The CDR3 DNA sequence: TGCGCCAGCACCCCGGGACTAGCGGGAGAAGTAGGTACGCAGTATTTT.

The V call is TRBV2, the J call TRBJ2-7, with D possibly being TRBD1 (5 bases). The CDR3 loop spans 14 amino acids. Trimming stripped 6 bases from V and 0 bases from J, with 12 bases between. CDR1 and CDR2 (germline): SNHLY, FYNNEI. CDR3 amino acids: CASSLLGDSYEQYF. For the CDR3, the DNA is TGTGCCAGCAGCCTCTTAGGGGACTCCTACGAGCAGTACTTC.

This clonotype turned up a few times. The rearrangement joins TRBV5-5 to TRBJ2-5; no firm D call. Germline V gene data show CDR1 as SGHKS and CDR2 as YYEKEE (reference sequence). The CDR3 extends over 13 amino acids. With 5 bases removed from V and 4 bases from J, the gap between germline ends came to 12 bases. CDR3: CASSPVGVETQYF. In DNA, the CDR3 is TGTGCCAGCAGTCCCGTAGGAGTAGAGACCCAGTACTTC.

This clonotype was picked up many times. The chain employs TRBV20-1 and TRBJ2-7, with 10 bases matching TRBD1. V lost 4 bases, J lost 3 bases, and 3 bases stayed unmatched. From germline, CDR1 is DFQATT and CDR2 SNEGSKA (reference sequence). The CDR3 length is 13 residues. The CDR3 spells CSATGTGDYEQYF. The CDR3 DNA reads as TGCAGTGCTACCGGGACAGGGGACTACGAGCAGTACTTC.

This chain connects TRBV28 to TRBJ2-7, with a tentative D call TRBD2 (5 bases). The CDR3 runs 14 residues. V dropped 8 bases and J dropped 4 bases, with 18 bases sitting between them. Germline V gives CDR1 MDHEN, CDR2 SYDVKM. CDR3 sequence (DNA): TGTGCCAGCCGGGAAGTACAGACCGGTTACGAGCAGTACTTC. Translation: CASREVQTGYEQYF.

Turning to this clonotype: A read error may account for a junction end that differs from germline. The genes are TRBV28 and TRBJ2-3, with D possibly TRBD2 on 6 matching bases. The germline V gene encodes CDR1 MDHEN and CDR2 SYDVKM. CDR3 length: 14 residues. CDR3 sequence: CASSELGLGDPQYF. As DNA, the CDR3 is TGTGCCAGCAGTGAACTGGGACTGGGAGATCCGCAGTATTTT.

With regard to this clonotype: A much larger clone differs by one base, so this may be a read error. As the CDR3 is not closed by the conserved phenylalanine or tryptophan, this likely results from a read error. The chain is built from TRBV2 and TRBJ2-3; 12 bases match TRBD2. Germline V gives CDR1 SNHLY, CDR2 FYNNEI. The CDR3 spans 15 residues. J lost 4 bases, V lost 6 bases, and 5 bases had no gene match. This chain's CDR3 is CASRRTSGVADTQYL. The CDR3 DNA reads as TGTGCCAGCAGGAGGACTAGCGGGGTGGCAGATACGCAGTATCTT.

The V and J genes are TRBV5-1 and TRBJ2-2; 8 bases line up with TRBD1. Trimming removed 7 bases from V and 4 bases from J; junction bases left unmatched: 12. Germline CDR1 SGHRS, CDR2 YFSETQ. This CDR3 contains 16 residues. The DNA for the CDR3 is TGCGCCAGCGAGGAGACAGGGGCCCCATTCACCGGGGAGCTGTTTTTT. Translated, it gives CASEETGAPFTGELFF. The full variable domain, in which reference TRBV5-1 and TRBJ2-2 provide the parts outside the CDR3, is KAGVTQTPRYLIKTRGQQVTLSCSPISGHRSVSWYQQTPGQGLQFLFEYFSETQRNKGNFPGRFSGRQFSNSRSEMNVSTLELGDSALYLCASEETGAPFTGELFFGEGSRLTVL.

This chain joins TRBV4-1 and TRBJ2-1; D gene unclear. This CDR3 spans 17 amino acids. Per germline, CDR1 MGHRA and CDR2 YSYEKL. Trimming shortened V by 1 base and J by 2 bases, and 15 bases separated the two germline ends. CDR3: CASSQGPSPRPYNEQFF. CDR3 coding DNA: TGCGCCAGCAGCCAAGGCCCCTCACCGAGGCCCTACAATGAGCAGTTCTTC.

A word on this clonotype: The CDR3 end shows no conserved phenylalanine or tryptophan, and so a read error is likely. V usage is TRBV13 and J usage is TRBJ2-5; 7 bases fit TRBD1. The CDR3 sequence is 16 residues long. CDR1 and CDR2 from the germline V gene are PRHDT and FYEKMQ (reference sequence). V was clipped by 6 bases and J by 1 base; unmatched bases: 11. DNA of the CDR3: TGTGCCAGCAGTCCAAAACTCAGGGGGAGCCAAGAGACCCAGTACATC. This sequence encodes CASSPKLRGSQETQYI.

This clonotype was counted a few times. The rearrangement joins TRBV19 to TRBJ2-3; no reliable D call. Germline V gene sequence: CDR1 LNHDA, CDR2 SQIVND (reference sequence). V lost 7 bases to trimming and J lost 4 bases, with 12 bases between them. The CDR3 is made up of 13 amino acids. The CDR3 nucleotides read TGTGCCAGTACCCCACCATTGTCAGATACGCAGTATTTT. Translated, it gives CASTPPLSDTQYF.

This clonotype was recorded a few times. Here the CDR3 reads CASSLQGARAEQYF. In DNA form, the CDR3 reads TGTGCCAGCAGTCTACAGGGGGCTAGAGCCGAGCAGTACTTC. This chain links TRBV27 with TRBJ2-7, with 9 bases fitting TRBD1. Per germline, CDR1 MNHEY and CDR2 SMNVEV (reference sequence). This CDR3 is built from 14 residues. Trimming cost V 5 bases and J 6 bases; bases outside gene matches: 8.

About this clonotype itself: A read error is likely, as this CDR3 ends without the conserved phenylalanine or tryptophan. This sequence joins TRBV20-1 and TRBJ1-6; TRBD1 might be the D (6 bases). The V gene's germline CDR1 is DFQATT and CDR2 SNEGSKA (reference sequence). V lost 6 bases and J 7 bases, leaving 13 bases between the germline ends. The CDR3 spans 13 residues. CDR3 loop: CSALGQGNSPLHT. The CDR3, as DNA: TGCAGTGCCCTAGGGCAGGGGAATTCACCCCTCCACACC.

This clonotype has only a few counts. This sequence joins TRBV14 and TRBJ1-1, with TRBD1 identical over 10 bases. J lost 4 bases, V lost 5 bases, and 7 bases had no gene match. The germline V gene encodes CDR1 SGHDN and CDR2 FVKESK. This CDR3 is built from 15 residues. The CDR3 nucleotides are TGTGCCAGCAGCTACGACAGGGGGCGGGGCACTGAAGCTTTCTTT. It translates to CASSYDRGRGTEAFF. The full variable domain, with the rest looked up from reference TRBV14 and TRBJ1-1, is EAGVTQFPSHSVIEKGQTVTLRCDPISGHDNLYWYRRVMGKEIKFLLHFVKESKQDESGMPNNRFLAERTGGTYSTLKVQPAELEDSGVYFCASSYDRGRGTEAFFGQGTRLTVV.

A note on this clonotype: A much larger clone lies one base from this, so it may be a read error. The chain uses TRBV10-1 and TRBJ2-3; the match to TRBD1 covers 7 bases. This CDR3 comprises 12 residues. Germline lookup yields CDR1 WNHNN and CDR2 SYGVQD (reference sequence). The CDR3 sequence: CASSDGTDPQYF. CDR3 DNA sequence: TGCGCCAGCAGTGATGGGACAGATCCGCAGTATTTT.

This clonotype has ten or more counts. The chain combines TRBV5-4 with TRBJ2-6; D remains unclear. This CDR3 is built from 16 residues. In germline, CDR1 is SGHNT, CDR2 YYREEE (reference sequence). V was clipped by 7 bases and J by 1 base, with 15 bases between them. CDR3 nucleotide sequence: TGTGCCAGCCCCGGCCGGCGCAAATCTGGGGCCAACGTCCTGACTTTC. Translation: CASPGRRKSGANVLTF.

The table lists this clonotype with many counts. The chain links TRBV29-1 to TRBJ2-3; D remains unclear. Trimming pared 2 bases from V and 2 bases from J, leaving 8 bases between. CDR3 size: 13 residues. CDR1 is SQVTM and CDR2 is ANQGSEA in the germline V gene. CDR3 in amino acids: CSVEIPYTDTQYF. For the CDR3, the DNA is TGCAGCGTTGAAATACCATACACAGATACGCAGTATTTT.

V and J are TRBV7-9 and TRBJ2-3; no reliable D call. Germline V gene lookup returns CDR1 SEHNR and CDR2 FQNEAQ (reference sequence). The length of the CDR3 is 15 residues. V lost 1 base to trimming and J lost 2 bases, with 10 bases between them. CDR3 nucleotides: TGTGCCAGCAGCTTAGGAGTCAGATACACAGATACGCAGTATTTT. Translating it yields CASSLGVRYTDTQYF. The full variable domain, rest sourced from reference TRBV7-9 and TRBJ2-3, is DTGVSQNPRHKITKRGQNVTFRCDPISEHNRLYWYRQTLGQGPEFLTYFQNEAQLEKSRLLSDRFSAERPKGSFSTLEIQRTEQGDSAMYLCASSLGVRYTDTQYFGPGTRLTVL.

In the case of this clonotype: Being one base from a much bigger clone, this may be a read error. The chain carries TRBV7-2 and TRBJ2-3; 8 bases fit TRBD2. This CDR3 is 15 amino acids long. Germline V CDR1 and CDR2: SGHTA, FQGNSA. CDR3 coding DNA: TGTGCCAGCAGCTTAAGCGGGAGTTGGCCAGATACGCAGAATTTT. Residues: CASSLSGSWPDTQNF.

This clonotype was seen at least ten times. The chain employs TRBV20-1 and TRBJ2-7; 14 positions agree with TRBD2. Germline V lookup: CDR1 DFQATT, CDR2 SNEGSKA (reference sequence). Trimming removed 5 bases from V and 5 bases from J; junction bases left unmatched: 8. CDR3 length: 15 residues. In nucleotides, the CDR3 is TGCAGTGCTGCCGGGACTAGCGGGGGAAGGCACGAGCAGTACTTC. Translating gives CSAAGTSGGRHEQYF.

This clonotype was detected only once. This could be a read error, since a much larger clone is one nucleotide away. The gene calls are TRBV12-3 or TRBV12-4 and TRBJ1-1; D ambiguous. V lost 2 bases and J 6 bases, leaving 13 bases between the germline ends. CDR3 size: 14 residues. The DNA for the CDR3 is TGTGCCAGCAGTTTACCAGCGACCGACGCTGAAGCTTTCTTT. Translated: CASSLPATDAEAFF.

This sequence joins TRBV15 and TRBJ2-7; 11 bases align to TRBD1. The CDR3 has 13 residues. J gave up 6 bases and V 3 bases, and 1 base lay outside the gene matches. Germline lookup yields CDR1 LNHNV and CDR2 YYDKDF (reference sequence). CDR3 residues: CATSSGTGGEQYF. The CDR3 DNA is TGTGCCACCAGCAGCGGGACAGGGGGCGAGCAGTACTTC.

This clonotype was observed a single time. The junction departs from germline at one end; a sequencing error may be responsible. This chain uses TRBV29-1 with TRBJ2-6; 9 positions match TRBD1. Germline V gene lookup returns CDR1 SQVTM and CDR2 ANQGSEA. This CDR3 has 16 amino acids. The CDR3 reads CSARDRESSEANVLTF. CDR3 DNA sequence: TGCAGCGCCCGGGACAGGGAGAGCTCTGAGGCCAACGTCCTGACTTTC.

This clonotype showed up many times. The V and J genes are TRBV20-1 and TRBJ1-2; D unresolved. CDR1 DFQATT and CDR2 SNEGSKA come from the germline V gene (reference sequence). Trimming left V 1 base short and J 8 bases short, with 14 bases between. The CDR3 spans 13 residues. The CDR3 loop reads CSARAQEGQGYTF. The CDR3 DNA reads TGCAGTGCTAGAGCCCAGGAAGGGCAAGGCTACACCTTC.

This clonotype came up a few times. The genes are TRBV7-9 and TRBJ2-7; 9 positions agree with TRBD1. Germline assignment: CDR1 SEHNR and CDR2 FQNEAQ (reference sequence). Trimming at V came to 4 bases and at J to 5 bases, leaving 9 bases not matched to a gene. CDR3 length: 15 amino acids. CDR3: CASSSAATGGNEQYF. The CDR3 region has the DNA TGTGCCAGCAGCTCCGCCGCGACAGGGGGGAACGAGCAGTACTTC.